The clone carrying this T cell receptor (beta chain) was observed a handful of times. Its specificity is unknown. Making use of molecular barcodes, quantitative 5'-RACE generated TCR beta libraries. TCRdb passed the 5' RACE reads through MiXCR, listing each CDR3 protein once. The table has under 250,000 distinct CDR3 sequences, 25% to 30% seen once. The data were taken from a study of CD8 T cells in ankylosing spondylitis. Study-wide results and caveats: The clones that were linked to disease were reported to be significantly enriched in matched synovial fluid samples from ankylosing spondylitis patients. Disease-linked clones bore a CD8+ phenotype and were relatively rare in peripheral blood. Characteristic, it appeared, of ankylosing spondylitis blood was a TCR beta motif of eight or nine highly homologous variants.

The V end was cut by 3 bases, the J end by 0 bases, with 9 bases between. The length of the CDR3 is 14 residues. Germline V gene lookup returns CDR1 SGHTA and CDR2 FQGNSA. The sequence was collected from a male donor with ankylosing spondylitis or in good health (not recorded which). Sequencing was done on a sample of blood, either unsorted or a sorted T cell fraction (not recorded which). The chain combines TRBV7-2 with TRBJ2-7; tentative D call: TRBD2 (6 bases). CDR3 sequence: CASSFLANSYEQYF. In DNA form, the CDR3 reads TGTGCCAGCAGCTTCCTAGCGAACTCCTACGAGCAGTACTTC.